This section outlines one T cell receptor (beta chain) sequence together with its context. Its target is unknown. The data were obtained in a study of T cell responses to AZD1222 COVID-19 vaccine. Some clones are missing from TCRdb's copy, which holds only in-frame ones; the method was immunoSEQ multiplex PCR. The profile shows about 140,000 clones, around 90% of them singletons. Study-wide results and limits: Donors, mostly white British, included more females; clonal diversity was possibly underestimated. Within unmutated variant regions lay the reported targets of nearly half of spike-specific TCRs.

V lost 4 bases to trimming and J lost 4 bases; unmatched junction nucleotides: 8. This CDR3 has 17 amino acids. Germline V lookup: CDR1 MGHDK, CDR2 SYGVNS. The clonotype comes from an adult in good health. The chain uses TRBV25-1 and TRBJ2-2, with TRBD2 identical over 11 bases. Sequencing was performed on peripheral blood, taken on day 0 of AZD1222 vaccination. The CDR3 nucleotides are TGTGCCAGCAGTGTACTAGCGGGAGTAGCGGGCACCGGGGAGCTGTTTTTT. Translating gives CASSVLAGVAGTGELFF.